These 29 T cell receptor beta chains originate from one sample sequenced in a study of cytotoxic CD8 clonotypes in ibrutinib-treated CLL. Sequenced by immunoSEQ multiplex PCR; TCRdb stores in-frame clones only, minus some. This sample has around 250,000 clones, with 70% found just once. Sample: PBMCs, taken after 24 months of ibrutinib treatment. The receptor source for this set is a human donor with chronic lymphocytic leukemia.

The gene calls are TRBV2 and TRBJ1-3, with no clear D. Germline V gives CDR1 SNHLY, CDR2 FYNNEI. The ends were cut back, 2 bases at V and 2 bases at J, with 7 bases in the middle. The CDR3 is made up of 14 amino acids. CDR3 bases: TGTGCCAGCAGTGAAACTAGGGCTGGAAACACCATATATTTT. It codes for CASSETRAGNTIYF. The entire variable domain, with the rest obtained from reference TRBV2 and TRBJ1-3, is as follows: EPEVTQTPSHQVTQMGQEVILRCVPISNHLYFYWYRQILGQKVEFLVSFYNNEISEKSEIFDDQFSVERPDGSNFTLKIRSTKLEDSAMYFCASSETRAGNTIYFGEGSWLTVV.

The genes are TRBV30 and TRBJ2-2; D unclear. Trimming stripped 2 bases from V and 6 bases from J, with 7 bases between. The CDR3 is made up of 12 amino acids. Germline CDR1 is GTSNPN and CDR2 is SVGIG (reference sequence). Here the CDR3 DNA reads TGTGCCTGGAGTCAACGACCCGGGGAGCTGTTTTTT. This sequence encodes CAWSQRPGELFF.

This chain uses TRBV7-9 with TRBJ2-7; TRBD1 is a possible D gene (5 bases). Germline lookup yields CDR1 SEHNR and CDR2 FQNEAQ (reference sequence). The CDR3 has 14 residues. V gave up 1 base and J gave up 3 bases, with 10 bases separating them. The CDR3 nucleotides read TGTGCCAGCAGCTTAGTAATCCAGGGCTACGAGCAGTACTTC. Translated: CASSLVIQGYEQYF.

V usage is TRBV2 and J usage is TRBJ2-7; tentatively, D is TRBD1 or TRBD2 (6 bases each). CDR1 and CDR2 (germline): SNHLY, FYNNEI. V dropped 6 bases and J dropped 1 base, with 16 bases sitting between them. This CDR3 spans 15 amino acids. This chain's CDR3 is CASRGGQQPSYEQYF. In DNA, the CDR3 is TGTGCCAGCAGGGGAGGACAGCAACCTTCCTACGAGCAGTACTTC.

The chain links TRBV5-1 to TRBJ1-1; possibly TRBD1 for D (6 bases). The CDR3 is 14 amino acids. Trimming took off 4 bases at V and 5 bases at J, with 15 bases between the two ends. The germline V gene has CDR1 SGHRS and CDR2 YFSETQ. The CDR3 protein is CASSAQQGKTEAFF. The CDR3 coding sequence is TGCGCCAGCAGCGCCCAACAGGGAAAGACTGAAGCTTTCTTT.

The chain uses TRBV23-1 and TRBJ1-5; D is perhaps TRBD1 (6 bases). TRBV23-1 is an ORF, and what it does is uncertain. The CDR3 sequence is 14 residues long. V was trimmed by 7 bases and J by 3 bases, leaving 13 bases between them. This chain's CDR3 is CASTPTGINQPQHF. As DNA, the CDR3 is TGCGCCAGCACCCCTACAGGGATCAATCAGCCCCAGCATTTT.

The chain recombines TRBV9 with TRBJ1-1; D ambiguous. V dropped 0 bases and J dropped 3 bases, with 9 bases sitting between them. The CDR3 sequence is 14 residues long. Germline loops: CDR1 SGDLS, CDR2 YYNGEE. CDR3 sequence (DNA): TGTGCCAGCAGCGTAGACGTCGGATACACTGAAGCTTTCTTT. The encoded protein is CASSVDVGYTEAFF.

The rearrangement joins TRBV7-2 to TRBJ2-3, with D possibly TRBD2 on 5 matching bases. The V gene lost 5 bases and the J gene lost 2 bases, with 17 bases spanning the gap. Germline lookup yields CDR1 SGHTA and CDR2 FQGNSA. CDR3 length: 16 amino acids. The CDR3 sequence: CASSPTAVAITDTQYF. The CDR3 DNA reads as TGTGCCAGCAGCCCAACGGCGGTAGCGATCACAGATACGCAGTATTTT.

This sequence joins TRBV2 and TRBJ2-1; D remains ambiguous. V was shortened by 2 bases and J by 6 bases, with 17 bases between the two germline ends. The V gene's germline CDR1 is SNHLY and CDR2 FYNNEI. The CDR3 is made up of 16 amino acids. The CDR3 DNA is TGTGCCAGCAGTGAACGGCCTCCCCGATCCATCAATGAGCAGTTCTTC. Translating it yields CASSERPPRSINEQFF.

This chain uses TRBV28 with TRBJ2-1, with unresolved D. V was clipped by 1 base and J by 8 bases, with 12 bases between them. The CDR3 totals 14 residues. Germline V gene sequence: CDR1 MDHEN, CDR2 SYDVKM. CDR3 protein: CASSLSSRQDEQFF. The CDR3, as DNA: TGTGCCAGCAGTTTATCGTCCAGGCAGGATGAGCAGTTCTTC.

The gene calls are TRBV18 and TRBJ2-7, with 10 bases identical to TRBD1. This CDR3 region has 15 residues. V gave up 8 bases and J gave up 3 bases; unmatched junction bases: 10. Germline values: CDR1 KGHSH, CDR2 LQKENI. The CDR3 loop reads CASTNPGQGIYEQYF. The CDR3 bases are TGTGCCAGCACCAACCCGGGACAGGGGATCTACGAGCAGTACTTC.

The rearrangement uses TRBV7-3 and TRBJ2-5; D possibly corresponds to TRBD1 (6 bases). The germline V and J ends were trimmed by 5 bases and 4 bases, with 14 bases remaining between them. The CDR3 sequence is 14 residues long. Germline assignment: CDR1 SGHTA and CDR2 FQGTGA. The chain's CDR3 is CASSPAGVGETQYF. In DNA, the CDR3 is TGTGCCAGCAGCCCTGCAGGGGTCGGAGAGACCCAGTACTTC.

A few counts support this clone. The CDR3 DNA reads TGTGCCAGCAGCCAATTGGGTGAAAAACTGTTTTTT. Its translation: CASSQLGEKLFF. The V and J genes are TRBV4-2 and TRBJ1-4; D not resolved. This CDR3 has 12 residues. Germline CDR1 and CDR2: LGHNA and YNFKEQ. Trimming removed 2 bases at V and 7 bases at J, with 5 bases between.

DNA of the CDR3: TGTGCCAGCAGCGTAAGCTCTAGCGGGACACGTGCCTACGAGCAGTACTTC. Protein sequence: CASSVSSSGTRAYEQYF. This chain links TRBV9 with TRBJ2-7; 9 bases are shared with TRBD2. Germline V CDR1 and CDR2: SGDLS, YYNGEE. The V gene end was trimmed by 1 base and the J gene end by 2 bases; junction bases not matched to a gene: 10. The CDR3 spans 17 residues.

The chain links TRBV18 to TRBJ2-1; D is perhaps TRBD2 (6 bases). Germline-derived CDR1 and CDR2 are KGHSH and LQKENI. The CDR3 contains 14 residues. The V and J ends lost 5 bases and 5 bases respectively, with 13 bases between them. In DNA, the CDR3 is TGTGCCAGCTCAAGACGGGACTTCGACAATGAGCAGTTCTTC. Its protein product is CASSRRDFDNEQFF.

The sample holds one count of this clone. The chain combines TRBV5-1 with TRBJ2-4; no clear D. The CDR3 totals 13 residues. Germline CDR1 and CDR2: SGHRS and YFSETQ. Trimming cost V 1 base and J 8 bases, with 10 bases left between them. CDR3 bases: TGCGCCAGCAGCTTGTGTCCCTGGGACATTCAGTACTTC. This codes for CASSLCPWDIQYF.

This CDR3 reads CASSLSRGQETQYF. CDR3 DNA sequence: TGTGCCAGCAGTTTATCGCGGGGACAAGAGACCCAGTACTTC. The rearrangement joins TRBV27 to TRBJ2-5; weak D call: TRBD2 (6 bases). CDR1 and CDR2 (germline): MNHEY, SMNVEV (reference sequence). V was pared by 0 bases and J by 2 bases, with 7 bases between. CDR3 size: 14 residues.

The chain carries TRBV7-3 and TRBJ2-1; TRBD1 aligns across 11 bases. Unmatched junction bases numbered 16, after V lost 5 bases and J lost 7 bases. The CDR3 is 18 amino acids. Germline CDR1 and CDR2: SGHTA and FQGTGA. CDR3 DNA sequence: TGTGCCAGCAGCCAAGCCGGACAGGGGGCGTTTAACTATAATGAGCAGTTCTTC. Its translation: CASSQAGQGAFNYNEQFF.

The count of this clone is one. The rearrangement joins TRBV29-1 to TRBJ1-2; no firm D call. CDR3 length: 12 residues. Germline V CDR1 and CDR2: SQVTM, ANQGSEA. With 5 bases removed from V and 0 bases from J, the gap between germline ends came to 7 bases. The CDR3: CSVWGTNYGYTF. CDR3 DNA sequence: TGCAGCGTTTGGGGAACTAACTATGGCTACACCTTC.

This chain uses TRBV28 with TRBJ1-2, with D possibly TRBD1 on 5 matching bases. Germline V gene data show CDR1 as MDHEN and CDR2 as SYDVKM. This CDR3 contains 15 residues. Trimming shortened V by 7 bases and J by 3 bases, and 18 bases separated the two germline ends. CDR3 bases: TGTGCCAGCACGGCAACATGGGGCGCGGACTATGGCTACACCTTC. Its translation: CASTATWGADYGYTF.

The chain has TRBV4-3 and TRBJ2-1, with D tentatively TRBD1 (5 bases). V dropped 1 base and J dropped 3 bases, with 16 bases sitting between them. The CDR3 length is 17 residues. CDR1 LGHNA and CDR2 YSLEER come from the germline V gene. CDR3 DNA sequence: TGCGCCAGCAGCCAAGGGCTAGTGACAGTATACTACAATGAGCAGTTCTTC. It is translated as CASSQGLVTVYYNEQFF.

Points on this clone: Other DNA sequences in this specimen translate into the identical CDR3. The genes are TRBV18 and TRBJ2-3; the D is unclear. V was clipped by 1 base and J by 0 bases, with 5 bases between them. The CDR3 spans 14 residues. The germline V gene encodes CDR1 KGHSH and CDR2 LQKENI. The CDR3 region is CASSPLGSTDTQYF. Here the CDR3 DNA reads TGTGCCAGCTCACCACTCGGTAGCACAGATACGCAGTATTTT.

CDR3 coding DNA: TGTGCCAGTACGGGTCGCACCGGGGAGCTGTTTTTT. Its protein product is CASTGRTGELFF. This chain links TRBV19 with TRBJ2-2; D gene unclear. The CDR3 has 12 residues. Trimming removed 7 bases at V and 4 bases at J, with 7 bases between. Germline loops: CDR1 LNHDA, CDR2 SQIVND (reference sequence).

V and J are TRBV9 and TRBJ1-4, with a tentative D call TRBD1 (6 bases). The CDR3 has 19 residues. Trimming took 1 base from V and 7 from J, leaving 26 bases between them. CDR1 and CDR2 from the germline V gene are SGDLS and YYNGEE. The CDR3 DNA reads TGTGCCAGCAGCGTACCGAAGCTAGCCCCGGGGGGCGGGGGTGAAAAACTGTTTTTT. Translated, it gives CASSVPKLAPGGGGEKLFF. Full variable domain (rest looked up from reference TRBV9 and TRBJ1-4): DSGVTQTPKHLITATGQRVTLRCSPRSGDLSVYWYQQSLDQGLQFLIQYYNGEERAKGNILERFSAQQFPDLHSELNLSSLELGDSALYFCASSVPKLAPGGGGEKLFFGSGTQLSVL.

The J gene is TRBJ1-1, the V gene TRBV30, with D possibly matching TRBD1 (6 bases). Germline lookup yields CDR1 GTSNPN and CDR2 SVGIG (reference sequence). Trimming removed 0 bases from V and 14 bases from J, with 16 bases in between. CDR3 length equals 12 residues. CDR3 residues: CAWSVSGGRGFF. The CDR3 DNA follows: TGTGCCTGGAGTGTATCGGGGGGCCGCGGCTTCTTT.

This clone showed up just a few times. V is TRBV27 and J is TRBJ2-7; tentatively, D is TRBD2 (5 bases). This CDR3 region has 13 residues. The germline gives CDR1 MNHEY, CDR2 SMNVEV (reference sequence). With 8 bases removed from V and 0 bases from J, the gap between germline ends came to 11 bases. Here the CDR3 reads CASGLHSSYEQYF. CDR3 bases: TGTGCCAGCGGACTTCACAGCTCCTACGAGCAGTACTTC.

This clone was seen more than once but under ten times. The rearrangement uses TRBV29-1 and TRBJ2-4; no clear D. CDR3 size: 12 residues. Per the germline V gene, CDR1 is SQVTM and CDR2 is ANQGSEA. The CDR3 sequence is CTGLGAKNIQYF. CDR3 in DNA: TGCACTGGCCTGGGGGCCAAAAACATTCAGTACTTC.

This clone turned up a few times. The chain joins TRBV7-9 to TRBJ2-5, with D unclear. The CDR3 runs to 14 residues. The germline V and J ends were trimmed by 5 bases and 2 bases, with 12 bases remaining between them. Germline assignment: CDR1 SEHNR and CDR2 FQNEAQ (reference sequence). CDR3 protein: CASSQAARQETQYF. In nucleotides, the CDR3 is TGTGCCAGCAGCCAGGCGGCTAGACAAGAGACCCAGTACTTC.

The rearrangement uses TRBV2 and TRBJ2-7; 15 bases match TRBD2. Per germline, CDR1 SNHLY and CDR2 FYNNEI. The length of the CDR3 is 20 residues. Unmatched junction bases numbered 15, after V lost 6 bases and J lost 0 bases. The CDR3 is CASSGGHIWTSGRGSYEQYF. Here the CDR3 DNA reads TGTGCCAGCAGCGGGGGACATATATGGACTAGCGGGAGGGGCTCCTACGAGCAGTACTTC.